This TCR beta chain appears in the sequencing data of a study of blood T cell repertoires in COVID-19. The authors' processing: Researchers report that nucleated cell counts were estimated from reference gene primer amplification. Profiling relied on immunoSEQ multiplex PCR, and the TCRdb table lists in-frame clones only, not all of them. That table is the source of V, J and clone size, and D and trimming were worked out from the DNA. The sample has about 330,000 clones; around 90% are singletons. Clinical history reported by participants formed the basis on which cohorts were assigned. Cohort 3 recovery required two negative PCRs, clearance, or symptom resolution. The germline gives CDR1 SGHRS, CDR2 YFSETQ. The junction had 5 bases not matched to a gene; V was cut back by 6 bases and J by 4 bases. The CDR3 loop spans 13 amino acids.

The material sequenced was PBMCs or T cells enriched from blood (not recorded which). This TCR derives from a woman in her twenties or thirties who had recovered from COVID-19. The V call is TRBV5-1, the J call TRBJ1-1; 8 bases fit TRBD1. For the CDR3, the DNA is TGCGCCAGCACCCTCACAGGGGGCACTGAAGCTTTCTTT. This translates into CASTLTGGTEAFF.